The 18 T cell receptor beta chains reported below all come from one sample, sequenced in a study of cytomegalovirus exposure and HLA in healthy donors. This PCR relied on a set of 60 Vbeta primers and 13 Jbeta primers. Data came from immunoSEQ multiplex PCR; TCRdb stores just in-frame clones and leaves some out. The table lists approximately 120,000 clones, with more than 0.8% in the top ten. Sequences were obtained from PBMCs. The receptors were gathered from a young man in good health and CMV-seronegative.

The chain joins TRBV5-1 to TRBJ2-1; 9 bases match TRBD2. The CDR3 totals 18 residues. J was trimmed by 5 bases and V by 1 base; bases with no gene match: 13. Germline values: CDR1 SGHRS, CDR2 YFSETQ. The DNA of the CDR3 is TGCGCCAGCAGCTTGATTAGGAGCGGGAGGAGTGGGAACAATGAGCAGTTCTTC. Its protein product is CASSLIRSGRSGNNEQFF.

V usage is TRBV5-1 and J usage is TRBJ1-5; no reliable D call. Trimming shortened V by 0 bases and J by 2 bases, and 6 bases separated the two germline ends. CDR3 length: 14 residues. Germline assignment: CDR1 SGHRS and CDR2 YFSETQ. CDR3: CASSLGGGNQPQHF. DNA for the CDR3: TGCGCCAGCAGCTTGGGAGGAGGCAATCAGCCCCAGCATTTT. The complete variable domain, with remaining parts taken from reference TRBV5-1 and TRBJ1-5, reads KAGVTQTPRYLIKTRGQQVTLSCSPISGHRSVSWYQQTPGQGLQFLFEYFSETQRNKGNFPGRFSGRQFSNSRSEMNVSTLELGDSALYLCASSLGGGNQPQHFGDGTRLSIL.

The V call is TRBV18, the J call TRBJ2-4, with 7 nucleotides matching TRBD2. V shed 1 base and J 5 bases; nucleotides not matched to a gene: 2. The CDR3 totals 14 residues. Per germline, CDR1 KGHSH and CDR2 LQKENI. For the CDR3, the DNA is TGTGCCAGCTCACCACGACTAGCTGAAAACATTCAGTACTTC. It encodes CASSPRLAENIQYF.

This sequence joins TRBV29-1 and TRBJ1-2; 8 bases line up with TRBD1. CDR1 is SQVTM and CDR2 is ANQGSEA in the germline V gene. V shed 6 bases and J 4 bases; nucleotides not matched to a gene: 7. The CDR3 runs to 13 residues. CDR3 region: CSVNRGGFYGYTF. CDR3 bases: TGCAGCGTAAACAGGGGGGGATTCTATGGCTACACCTTC.

The CDR3 nucleotides read TGTGCCAGCAGCTCCGGTAATCGTGGAAACACCATATATTTT. This encodes CASSSGNRGNTIYF. The rearrangement joins TRBV28 to TRBJ1-3; D ambiguous. The CDR3 sequence is 14 residues long. Germline lookup yields CDR1 MDHEN and CDR2 SYDVKM. With 6 bases removed from V and 3 bases from J, the gap between germline ends came to 12 bases.

The chain has TRBV10-3 and TRBJ2-2, with TRBD1 identical over 7 bases. V shed 6 bases and J 0 bases; nucleotides not matched to a gene: 4. The CDR3 extends over 15 amino acids. Per the germline V gene, CDR1 is ENHRY and CDR2 is SYGVKD. The CDR3 region has the DNA TGTGCCATCAGGATCGGGACAGCGAACACCGGGGAGCTGTTTTTT. Its translation is CAIRIGTANTGELFF.

The chain combines TRBV30 with TRBJ1-2; D is possibly TRBD1 (6 bases). The CDR3 is 12 amino acids. V lost 5 bases and J 4 bases, leaving 11 bases between the germline ends. Per germline, CDR1 GTSNPN and CDR2 SVGIG (reference sequence). CDR3 sequence (DNA): TGTGCCTGGGATCAGGGGACCTATGGCTACACCTTC. It yields the protein CAWDQGTYGYTF.

The chain joins TRBV30 to TRBJ1-5; D remains unclear. Trimming removed 1 base at V and 4 bases at J, with 14 bases between. The CDR3 has 15 amino acids. The V gene's germline CDR1 is GTSNPN and CDR2 SVGIG (reference sequence). This CDR3 reads CAWSATLGGNQPQHF. For the CDR3, the DNA is TGTGCCTGGAGTGCAACCTTAGGAGGGAATCAGCCCCAGCATTTT.

V gene TRBV7-8 combines with J gene TRBJ2-7; possible D gene TRBD2, 7 bases. From germline, CDR1 is SGHVS and CDR2 FQNEAQ. V was pared by 0 bases and J by 3 bases, with 12 bases between. The CDR3 has 15 residues. CDR3 loop: CASSLAGGPVYEQYF. DNA of the CDR3: TGTGCCAGCAGCTTAGCGGGGGGGCCCGTCTACGAGCAGTACTTC.

This chain links TRBV6-1 with TRBJ1-6; 10 bases are shared with TRBD1. Germline-derived CDR1 and CDR2 are MNHNS and SASEGT. The CDR3 has 15 residues. The junction had 6 bases not matched to a gene; V was cut back by 4 bases and J by 9 bases. The CDR3 region is CASSAGTGDSSPLHF. CDR3 DNA: TGTGCCAGCAGTGCCGGGACAGGGGATAGTTCACCCCTCCACTTT.

V usage is TRBV6-1 and J usage is TRBJ1-6; tentatively, D is TRBD1 (6 bases). CDR1 and CDR2 from the germline V gene are MNHNS and SASEGT. V lost 2 bases to trimming and J lost 7 bases, with 12 bases between them. CDR3 size: 15 residues. CDR3 sequence (DNA): TGTGCCAGCAGTGAAACGGGACATGCGAATTCACCCCTCCACTTT. Residues: CASSETGHANSPLHF.

CDR3 bases: TGTGCCAGCAGACACTCAGGGGATACCTATGGCTACACCTTC. Amino acid sequence: CASRHSGDTYGYTF. The chain is built from TRBV27 and TRBJ1-2, with D perhaps TRBD1 (6 bases). The germline V and J ends were trimmed by 6 bases and 4 bases, with 15 bases remaining between them. CDR3 length equals 14 residues. CDR1 is MNHEY and CDR2 is SMNVEV in the germline V gene (reference sequence).

The rearrangement links TRBV28 to TRBJ2-3; 12 bases match TRBD2. This CDR3 region has 18 residues. Germline V gene data show CDR1 as MDHEN and CDR2 as SYDVKM. With V trimmed by 3 bases and J by 3 bases, 10 bases remained unmatched. The CDR3 region is CASSLPLLAGGPTDTQYF. The CDR3, as DNA: TGTGCCAGCAGTTTGCCCCTTCTAGCGGGAGGGCCTACAGATACGCAGTATTTT.

The V call is TRBV27, the J call TRBJ2-5, with D possibly matching TRBD1 (5 bases). The assigned J gene may be wrong: the sequence end matches TRBJ2-7 better. This CDR3 spans 17 amino acids. Germline CDR1 and CDR2: MNHEY and SMNVEV (reference sequence). DNA of the CDR3: TGTGCCAGCAGTTTATCCGGACAAAACCACCTCTCCTACGAGCAGTACTTC. Its translation: CASSLSGQNHLSYEQYF.

This sequence joins TRBV7-8 and TRBJ2-7; 7 bases agree with TRBD1. Germline V gene data show CDR1 as SGHVS and CDR2 as FQNEAQ. V was pared by 5 bases and J by 2 bases, with 9 bases of the junction left unmatched. The CDR3 contains 15 residues. The CDR3 DNA sequence: TGTGCCAGCAGCACCGACCGGGACAGAACCTACGAGCAGTACTTC. Encoded protein: CASSTDRDRTYEQYF.

The J gene is TRBJ1-5, the V gene TRBV27; D is undetermined. The CDR3 is 13 residues long. Germline-derived CDR1 and CDR2 are MNHEY and SMNVEV (reference sequence). The ends were cut back, 6 bases at V and 4 bases at J, with 10 bases in the middle. The DNA of the CDR3 is TGTGCCAGCAGCGGCCGGGAGAATCAGCCCCAGCATTTT. This codes for CASSGRENQPQHF.

This rearrangement joins TRBV6-1 to TRBJ2-2; 9 bases map to TRBD2. The CDR3 has 16 residues. J was trimmed by 6 bases and V by 2 bases; bases with no gene match: 7. Germline loops: CDR1 MNHNS, CDR2 SASEGT. The CDR3 spells CASSELWRGGPGELFF. DNA for the CDR3: TGTGCCAGCAGTGAACTGTGGCGGGGGGGCCCCGGGGAGCTGTTTTTT.

The chain uses TRBV11-3 and TRBJ1-1, with D possibly matching TRBD1 (5 bases). Germline lookup yields CDR1 SGHNT and CDR2 YENEEA. The length of the CDR3 is 13 residues. Trimming shortened V by 3 bases and J by 7 bases, and 12 bases separated the two germline ends. CDR3: CASSFQGSGEAFF. The CDR3 nucleotides read TGTGCCAGCAGCTTTCAGGGTAGTGGTGAAGCTTTCTTT. Full variable domain (rest looked up from reference TRBV11-3 and TRBJ1-1): EAGVVQSPRYKIIEKKQPVAFWCNPISGHNTLYWYLQNLGQGPELLIRYENEEAVDDSQLPKDRFSAERLKGVDSTLKIQPAELGDSAVYLCASSFQGSGEAFFGQGTRLTVV.